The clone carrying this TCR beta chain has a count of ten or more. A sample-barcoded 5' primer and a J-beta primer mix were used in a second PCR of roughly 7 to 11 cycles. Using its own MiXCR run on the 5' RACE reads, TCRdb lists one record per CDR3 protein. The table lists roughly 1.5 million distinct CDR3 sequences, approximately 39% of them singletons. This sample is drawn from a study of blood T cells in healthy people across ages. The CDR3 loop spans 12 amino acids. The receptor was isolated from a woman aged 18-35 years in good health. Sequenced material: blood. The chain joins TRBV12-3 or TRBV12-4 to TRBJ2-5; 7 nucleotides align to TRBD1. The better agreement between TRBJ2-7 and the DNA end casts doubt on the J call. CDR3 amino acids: CASSPGGSEQYF. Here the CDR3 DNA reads TGTGCCAGCAGTCCAGGGGGTTCCGAGCAGTACTTC.